The 31 T cell receptor beta chains given below trace back to one sample, sequenced in a study of PD-1 blockade in classical Hodgkin lymphoma. TCRdb's copy holds only in-frame clones and misses some; the assay was immunoSEQ multiplex PCR. The sample records 45,000 to 60,000 clones, under 95% being singletons. This sample's time point: newly diagnosed, previously untreated cHL patient sample. The sequencing input was peripheral blood mononuclear cells (PBMCs). All receptors derive from a human donor with classical Hodgkin lymphoma.

The CDR3 here is CASSNLGSEAFF. The CDR3 DNA reads TGTGCCAGCTCCAACTTAGGAAGTGAAGCTTTCTTT. The rearrangement uses TRBV7-9 and TRBJ1-1; D is ambiguous. The CDR3 length is 12 residues. V was pared by 8 bases and J by 7 bases, with 14 bases between. Germline V gene sequence: CDR1 SEHNR, CDR2 FQNEAQ (reference sequence).

The chain links TRBV29-1 to TRBJ2-1, with a possible D match to TRBD2 (5 bases). The CDR3 length is 12 residues. Germline CDR1 and CDR2: SQVTM and ANQGSEA. V lost 1 base and J lost 5, with 6 bases in between. CDR3 amino acids: CSVEGGNNEQFF. The CDR3 DNA reads TGCAGCGTTGAAGGAGGGAACAATGAGCAGTTCTTC.

The chain couples TRBV7-6 to TRBJ2-5; 9 bases agree with TRBD1. Per germline, CDR1 SGHVS and CDR2 FNYEAQ. V gave up 4 bases and J gave up 4 bases; unmatched junction bases: 13. The CDR3 covers 17 residues. The CDR3 region is CASSSKAPTGGLETQYF. The CDR3 nucleotides are TGTGCCAGCAGCTCCAAGGCGCCAACAGGGGGCCTAGAGACCCAGTACTTC.

CDR3 DNA sequence: TGCGCCAGCAGCTTGGACCCCCGGGACGAGCAGTACGTC. Protein product: CASSLDPRDEQYV. The V and J genes are TRBV5-1 and TRBJ2-7; no clear D gene. V lost 0 bases and J lost 5, with 9 bases in between. This CDR3 is 13 amino acids long. From germline, CDR1 is SGHRS and CDR2 YFSETQ.

The J gene is TRBJ1-4, the V gene TRBV7-8, with D hard to call. This CDR3 has 15 residues. With 4 bases removed from V and 0 bases from J, the gap between germline ends came to 9 bases. The germline V gene has CDR1 SGHVS and CDR2 FQNEAQ. CDR3 residues: CASSSRWATNEKLFF. In nucleotides, the CDR3 is TGTGCCAGCAGCTCCCGGTGGGCAACTAATGAAAAACTGTTTTTT.

This clone was counted between two and nine times. This sequence joins TRBV2 and TRBJ1-2; the match to TRBD1 covers 9 bases. The trim removed 6 bases at V and 4 bases at J, leaving 6 bases unmatched. This CDR3 has 14 amino acids. Germline lookup yields CDR1 SNHLY and CDR2 FYNNEI. The CDR3 nucleotides are TGTGCCAGCAGCTCGACAGGGGGTCCCTATGGCTACACCTTC. This gives the protein CASSSTGGPYGYTF.

The chain has TRBV9 and TRBJ1-4, with D tentatively TRBD1 (5 bases). The germline V gene encodes CDR1 SGDLS and CDR2 YYNGEE. CDR3 length: 15 amino acids. The ends were cut back, 2 bases at V and 7 bases at J, with 15 bases in the middle. CDR3 region: CASSVGTAAPEKLFF. Written as DNA, the CDR3 is TGTGCCAGCAGCGTCGGGACCGCGGCCCCTGAAAAACTGTTTTTT. Combining the CDR3 with reference TRBV9 and TRBJ1-4 gives the whole variable domain DSGVTQTPKHLITATGQRVTLRCSPRSGDLSVYWYQQSLDQGLQFLIQYYNGEERAKGNILERFSAQQFPDLHSELNLSSLELGDSALYFCASSVGTAAPEKLFFGSGTQLSVL.

The chain joins TRBV15 to TRBJ1-1, with 7 bases aligning to TRBD1. With V trimmed by 3 bases and J by 1 base, 8 bases remained unmatched. Germline-derived CDR1 and CDR2 are LNHNV and YYDKDF (reference sequence). This CDR3 spans 16 amino acids. The CDR3 nucleotides are TGTGCCACCAGCAGTAGTTTTACAGGGGAGAACACTGAAGCTTTCTTT. Translated: CATSSSFTGENTEAFF.

The chain joins TRBV9 to TRBJ2-2; weak D call: TRBD2 (5 bases). This CDR3 contains 15 residues. Deletions cut 0 bases from V and 4 bases from J, with 10 bases between. Germline V CDR1 and CDR2: SGDLS, YYNGEE. The CDR3 reads CASSVGGIGTGELFF. CDR3 sequence (DNA): TGTGCCAGCAGCGTAGGAGGGATCGGCACCGGGGAGCTGTTTTTT. The full variable domain, its missing parts supplied by reference TRBV9 and TRBJ2-2, is DSGVTQTPKHLITATGQRVTLRCSPRSGDLSVYWYQQSLDQGLQFLIQYYNGEERAKGNILERFSAQQFPDLHSELNLSSLELGDSALYFCASSVGGIGTGELFFGEGSRLTVL.

This chain joins TRBV5-1 and TRBJ2-1; 10 nucleotides agree with TRBD2. CDR1 SGHRS and CDR2 YFSETQ come from the germline V gene. V gave up 0 bases and J gave up 8 bases; unmatched junction bases: 8. The CDR3 has 16 amino acids. CDR3 sequence reads: CASSLGYLAGDDEQFF. CDR3 nucleotide sequence: TGCGCCAGCAGCTTGGGATATCTAGCGGGAGACGATGAGCAGTTCTTC.

The chain has TRBV29-1 and TRBJ2-1; 7 nucleotides agree with TRBD2. The trim removed 8 bases at V and 0 bases at J, leaving 16 bases unmatched. CDR3 length: 17 residues. Per germline, CDR1 SQVTM and CDR2 ANQGSEA. CDR3 sequence (DNA): TGCAGCCCGATCCTAGCGGTCGCGCCGAGCTCCTACAATGAGCAGTTCTTC. Encoded protein: CSPILAVAPSSYNEQFF.

The V call is TRBV12-5, the J call TRBJ2-1; 10 bases fit TRBD2. After removal of 1 base from V and 3 bases from J, the junction contained 0 bases not matched to a gene. Looked up from germline, CDR1 is LGHNT and CDR2 is FRNRAP. This CDR3 contains 15 residues. The CDR3 DNA reads TGTGCTAGTGGTTTGGGACTAGCGGGCTACAATGAGCAGTTCTTC. Encoded protein: CASGLGLAGYNEQFF.

The rearrangement joins TRBV6-1 to TRBJ1-5, with D uncertain. This CDR3 is built from 14 residues. With 4 bases removed from V and 6 bases from J, the gap between germline ends came to 13 bases. CDR1 and CDR2 (germline): MNHNS, SASEGT. CDR3 residues: CASSGSGLSQPQHF. The CDR3 DNA sequence: TGTGCCAGCAGTGGCTCCGGGCTGAGTCAGCCCCAGCATTTT.

The chain has TRBV5-1 and TRBJ2-3; TRBD1 aligns across 9 bases. Germline CDR1 and CDR2: SGHRS and YFSETQ. The length of the CDR3 is 16 residues. V lost 2 bases, J lost 2 bases, and 6 bases stayed unmatched. CDR3 nucleotides: TGCGCCAGCAGCTTCAGACAGGGGGTGATCACAGATACGCAGTATTTT. Protein sequence: CASSFRQGVITDTQYF.

The chain combines TRBV6-5 with TRBJ2-2; D is unresolved. CDR1 MNHEY and CDR2 SVGAGI come from the germline V gene. The CDR3 spans 14 residues. The germline V and J ends were trimmed by 2 bases and 5 bases, with 9 bases remaining between them. For the CDR3, the DNA is TGTGCCAGCAGTTACGACTCGGCTACCGGGGAGCTGTTTTTT. Its translation: CASSYDSATGELFF.

The V and J genes are TRBV19 and TRBJ1-1; 8 nucleotides match TRBD1. The germline V gene encodes CDR1 LNHDA and CDR2 SQIVND (reference sequence). This CDR3 spans 14 amino acids. V dropped 3 bases and J dropped 6; count of bases not matched to a gene: 6. The CDR3 coding sequence is TGTGCCAGTAGTATCCGGACAGGGCATGCTGAAGCTTTCTTT. It is translated as CASSIRTGHAEAFF.

V and J are TRBV18 and TRBJ1-1; D perhaps matches TRBD1 (6 bases). Germline loops: CDR1 KGHSH, CDR2 LQKENI. V lost 3 bases to trimming and J lost 5 bases, with 16 bases between them. This CDR3 has 15 residues. CDR3 DNA sequence: TGTGCCAGCTCACCGACGTCAGGGCAGGGGACTGAAGCTTTCTTT. Its translation: CASSPTSGQGTEAFF.

This chain uses TRBV2 with TRBJ1-1; tentatively, D is TRBD1 (6 bases). CDR3 length equals 14 residues. Germline V gene data show CDR1 as SNHLY and CDR2 as FYNNEI. V lost 6 bases and J lost 4, with 15 bases in between. The CDR3 is CASSLQGMGTEAFF. The CDR3 DNA reads as TGTGCCAGCAGCTTACAGGGAATGGGCACTGAAGCTTTCTTT.

This chain links TRBV4-1 with TRBJ1-1; TRBD1 matches at 7 bases. The germline CDR1 and CDR2 sequences are MGHRA and YSYEKL. The CDR3 is made up of 16 amino acids. V was clipped by 2 bases and J by 9 bases; unmatched bases: 15. As DNA, the CDR3 is TGCGCCAGCAGCCAACTCCCCTTGACAACCAGGGGGAAAGCTTTCTTT. This translates into CASSQLPLTTRGKAFF.

With respect to this clone: Other DNA sequences of this sample code for an identical CDR3. This rearrangement joins TRBV6-1 to TRBJ1-5; 9 bases match TRBD1. J gave up 2 bases and V 1 base, and 0 bases lay outside the gene matches. The CDR3 runs 15 residues. Per the germline V gene, CDR1 is MNHNS and CDR2 is SASEGT. The CDR3 region is CASSEGTGGNQPQHF. Written as DNA, the CDR3 is TGTGCCAGCAGTGAAGGGACAGGGGGCAATCAGCCCCAGCATTTT.

This rearrangement joins TRBV9 to TRBJ2-6, with a possible D match to TRBD1 (5 bases). Between the trimmed V and J ends, which lost 5 bases and 1 base, there was a span of 19 bases. The CDR3 is 18 amino acids. Germline values: CDR1 SGDLS, CDR2 YYNGEE. CDR3 residues: CASSNSYDSLSGANVLTF. Written as DNA, the CDR3 is TGTGCCAGCAGTAACTCCTATGACAGCCTATCTGGGGCCAACGTCCTGACTTTC.

DNA for the CDR3: TGTGCCAGCAGTGAGGGGATAAACACTGAAGCTTTCTTT. Translated: CASSEGINTEAFF. V gene TRBV2 combines with J gene TRBJ1-1; no firm D call. This CDR3 contains 13 residues. Germline V gene sequence: CDR1 SNHLY, CDR2 FYNNEI. Trimming stripped 3 bases from V and 2 bases from J, with 7 bases between.

V usage is TRBV5-1 and J usage is TRBJ2-1, with 8 bases that match TRBD2. This CDR3 is built from 15 residues. Per germline, CDR1 SGHRS and CDR2 YFSETQ. Trimming took 4 bases from V and 7 from J; bases not matched to a gene: 10. As DNA, the CDR3 is TGCGCCAGCAGCCCCCCCCGACTAGCGACGAATGAGCAGTTCTTC. Amino acid sequence: CASSPPRLATNEQFF.

J is TRBJ2-3 and V is TRBV5-1, with D perhaps TRBD2 (5 bases). Trimming left V 3 bases short and J 14 bases short, with 25 bases between. CDR1 SGHRS and CDR2 YFSETQ come from the germline V gene. The CDR3 has 15 amino acids. In DNA form, the CDR3 reads TGCGCCAGCAGCTCCCAACGAAACGGACTGCCTAGGGTGTATTTT. Translated, it gives CASSSQRNGLPRVYF.

The count of this clone is one. CDR3 sequence (DNA): TGTGCCAGCAGCTTATTTGGGGACAGGGGAGGGAATGAGCAGTTCTTC. Amino acids: CASSLFGDRGGNEQFF. The V gene is TRBV7-3, the J gene TRBJ2-1; 10 bases fit TRBD1. In germline, CDR1 is SGHTA, CDR2 FQGTGA. The CDR3 has 16 amino acids. With V trimmed by 2 bases and J by 7 bases, 8 bases remained unmatched.

This rearrangement joins TRBV29-1 to TRBJ2-7; 9 bases line up with TRBD1. Germline CDR1 and CDR2: SQVTM and ANQGSEA. V was clipped by 4 bases and J by 2 bases; unmatched bases: 6. The CDR3 is 14 amino acids. As DNA, the CDR3 is TGCAGCGTTGTGGACAGGGGCTCCGCCTACGAGCAGTACTTC. This sequence encodes CSVVDRGSAYEQYF.

J is TRBJ2-7 and V is TRBV9; the D gene could be TRBD1 or TRBD2 (6 bases each). Trimming took 3 bases from V and 0 from J, leaving 13 bases between them. The CDR3 has 15 amino acids. Germline values: CDR1 SGDLS, CDR2 YYNGEE. The CDR3 loop reads CASSATEGGSYEQYF. The CDR3 DNA reads TGTGCCAGCAGCGCGACGGAGGGGGGCTCCTACGAGCAGTACTTC.

The gene calls are TRBV7-2 and TRBJ1-5, with TRBD1 as a possible D gene (5 bases). Germline CDR1 and CDR2: SGHTA and FQGNSA. V gave up 3 bases and J gave up 11 bases, with 17 bases separating them. This CDR3 is 14 amino acids long. CDR3 protein: CASSFPTVGGAQHF. The DNA of the CDR3 is TGTGCCAGCAGCTTCCCCACAGTGGGGGGGGCCCAGCATTTT.

The chain uses TRBV5-1 and TRBJ2-1; D is ambiguous. V lost 9 bases, J lost 1 base, and 11 bases lay in between. CDR3 size: 13 residues. CDR1 SGHRS and CDR2 YFSETQ come from the germline V gene. The CDR3 loop reads CATTDLSYNEQFF. The CDR3 DNA is TGCGCCACCACGGACCTTTCCTACAATGAGCAGTTCTTC.

This clone has only one observation. The rearrangement joins TRBV7-2 to TRBJ2-3; D perhaps matches TRBD1 (5 bases). The CDR3 contains 15 residues. Trimming removed 2 bases at V and 0 bases at J, with 9 bases between. Germline CDR1 and CDR2: SGHTA and FQGNSA. CDR3 DNA sequence: TGTGCCAGCAGCTTAAGGGGCCTTAGCACAGATACGCAGTATTTT. It codes for CASSLRGLSTDTQYF.

The V gene is TRBV7-3, the J gene TRBJ1-2; D might be TRBD1 (5 bases). The ends were cut back, 4 bases at V and 2 bases at J, with 8 bases in the middle. From germline, CDR1 is SGHTA and CDR2 FQGTGA. The CDR3 totals 13 residues. This CDR3 is CASSYGGNYGYTF. The CDR3 DNA sequence: TGTGCCAGCAGCTATGGGGGGAACTATGGCTACACCTTC.